This T cell receptor (beta chain) was retrieved from a study of cytomegalovirus exposure and HLA in healthy donors. Study details: Researchers found that approximately 85% of under 450 genotyped donors fell within the Caucasian-associated ancestry cluster.

Findings and caveats of the study: Some TCR beta chains (164 of them) were listed as cytomegalovirus-associated. TCR sequences were mostly rare, though some public TCRs occurred in many donors.

In germline, CDR1 is SGHRS, CDR2 YFSETQ. Deletions cut 0 bases from V and 5 bases from J, with 17 bases between. This CDR3 is built from 16 residues. This clone was detected only a few times. Its antigen remains unknown. The PCR used 60 Vbeta and 13 Jbeta primers. Assay used: immunoSEQ multiplex PCR; TCRdb lists only in-frame clones, some missing. The sample consists of 100,000 to 150,000 clones, approximately 8.9% of them appearing once. The origin of this receptor is a woman between 40 and 55 years old in good health and CMV-seropositive. The sequenced sample was PBMCs. V is TRBV5-1 and J is TRBJ2-5; D remains unclear. The chain's CDR3 is CASSLGSQKSEETQYF. The CDR3 DNA reads as TGCGCCAGCAGCTTGGGATCCCAAAAAAGTGAGGAGACCCAGTACTTC.